This T cell receptor beta chain was sequenced in a study of blood T cells in healthy people across ages. Unmatched junction bases numbered 9, after V lost 3 bases and J lost 6 bases. Germline V lookup: CDR1 MGHDK, CDR2 SYGVNS. The CDR3 loop spans 16 amino acids. A sample-barcoded 5' primer and a J-beta primer mix were used in a second PCR of roughly 7 to 11 cycles. TCRdb fed the 5' RACE reads into MiXCR, producing one record per CDR3 protein. The table shows hundreds of thousands of distinct CDR3 sequences, with 58% occurring only once. The V and J genes are TRBV25-1 and TRBJ2-1; 9 bases agree with TRBD2. Input material: blood. The clonotype comes from a man aged 55 to 70 in good health. The CDR3, as DNA: TGTGCCAGCAGTGATCCCGGGACTAGCCCCCCCAATGAGCAGTTCTTC. This gives the protein CASSDPGTSPPNEQFF.